This is a list of T cell receptor beta chains from one sample in a study of CD8 T cells in ankylosing spondylitis. Via MiXCR, TCRdb re-called the 5' RACE reads, giving one row per CDR3 protein. This sample has a few hundred thousand distinct CDR3 sequences, with approximately 20% found just once. The specimen was blood, either unsorted or a sorted T cell fraction (not recorded which). The receptors were gathered from a male donor with ankylosing spondylitis or in good health (not recorded which). Each CDR3 is given with its conserved first and last residue. Fields, in order: V gene, clone size, J gene, D gene, CDR3 protein, CDR3 DNA. D genes are given only for firm matches. The size entry is marked missing in some rows and otherwise reads once, few, many or a size class.

>TRBV28|NA|TRBJ2-4|TRBD1
CASSAFGTGGKNIQYF
TGTGCCAGCAGTGCCTTTGGGACAGGGGGCAAAAACATTCAGTACTTC
>TRBV5-5|NA|TRBJ1-2|NA
CTSSPGGNYGYTF
TGTACCAGCAGCCCTGGAGGCAACTATGGCTACACCTTC
>TRBV12-3/TRBV12-4|NA|TRBJ2-5|NA
CASSSVGYVETQYF
TGTGCCAGCAGTTCCGTGGGGTATGTGGAGACCCAGTACTTC
>TRBV5-1|few|TRBJ1-2|NA
CASSLGTVSPNGYTF
TGCGCCAGCAGCTTGGGGACAGTAAGCCCCAATGGCTACACCTTC
>TRBV28|NA|TRBJ2-1|NA
CASIPGPGYLNEQFF
TGTGCCAGCATACCCGGACCAGGATACCTCAATGAGCAGTTCTTC
>TRBV4-1|NA|TRBJ2-3|TRBD2
CASSQEGTSGPNTQYF
TGCGCCAGCAGCCAAGAGGGGACTAGCGGACCAAATACGCAGTATTTT
>TRBV5-1|few|TRBJ2-2|NA
CASSAVTGTGELFF
TGCGCCAGCAGCGCCGTTACAGGGACCGGGGAGCTGTTTTTT
>TRBV7-6|NA|TRBJ2-4|TRBD2
CASSLGGGGDIQYF
TGTGCCAGCAGCTTAGGGGGGGGAGGGGACATTCAGTACTTC
>TRBV12-3/TRBV12-4|many|TRBJ2-2|TRBD2
CASSRTSGSTTGELFF
TGTGCCAGCAGTCGGACTAGCGGGAGTACAACCGGGGAGCTGTTTTTT
>TRBV3-1|few|TRBJ2-1|NA
CASSHQRLNEQFF
TGTGCCAGCAGCCACCAGCGCTTAAATGAGCAGTTCTTC
>TRBV5-1|NA|TRBJ1-1|NA
CASSFGQPNTEAFF
TGCGCCAGCAGCTTTGGACAGCCGAACACTGAAGCTTTCTTT
>TRBV5-1|few|TRBJ1-4|NA
CASSFGGTATNEKLFF
TGCGCCAGCAGCTTCGGGGGTACGGCAACTAATGAAAAACTGTTTTTT
>TRBV5-5|few|TRBJ1-5|NA
CASSFKDSNQPQHF
TGTGCCAGCAGCTTTAAGGATAGCAATCAGCCCCAGCATTTT
>TRBV6-5|few|TRBJ1-5|NA
CASSSSLGSSMGEPQHF
TGTGCCAGCAGCTCCTCACTAGGGTCGTCAATGGGGGAGCCCCAGCATTTT
>TRBV4-2|many|TRBJ2-5|TRBD2
CASSQESGLAGEKETQYF
TGTGCCAGCAGCCAAGAAAGCGGACTAGCCGGTGAAAAAGAGACCCAGTACTTC
>TRBV5-1|NA|TRBJ2-1|TRBD2
CASSATSGNYNEQFF
TGCGCCAGCAGCGCTACTAGCGGGAACTACAATGAGCAGTTCTTC
>TRBV27|NA|TRBJ2-3|NA
CASSLSGGAFPDTQYF
TGTGCCAGCAGTTTATCGGGGGGGGCGTTCCCAGATACGCAGTATTTT
>TRBV10-3|many|TRBJ2-3|TRBD2
CAISESGSGGTDTQYF
TGTGCCATCAGTGAGTCTGGTAGCGGGGGCACAGATACGCAGTATTTT
>TRBV6-1|NA|TRBJ2-3|NA
CASSEYSGTDTQYF
TGTGCCAGCAGTGAATACTCGGGCACAGATACGCAGTATTTT
>TRBV18|NA|TRBJ2-1|NA
CASSSDSRAYGEQFF
TGTGCCAGCTCATCGGACTCGCGGGCATACGGTGAGCAGTTCTTC
>TRBV4-2|NA|TRBJ1-2|TRBD1
CASSLGTGGFGGYTF
TGTGCCAGCAGCCTTGGGACAGGGGGCTTTGGTGGCTACACCTTC
>TRBV12-3/TRBV12-4|few|TRBJ2-2|TRBD2
CASSLSAGRNTGELFF
TGTGCCAGCAGTTTATCAGCGGGGCGGAACACCGGGGAGCTGTTTTTT
>TRBV3-1|few|TRBJ2-1|NA
CASSQVAGRAMGEQFF
TGTGCCAGCAGCCAAGTTGCGGGTCGGGCTATGGGGGAGCAGTTCTTC
>TRBV20-1|few|TRBJ2-5|NA
CSASRGEETQYF
TGCAGTGCTAGTCGAGGGGAAGAGACCCAGTACTTC
>TRBV20-1|few|TRBJ2-3|NA
CSARRPGGDTQYF
TGCAGTGCTAGACGGCCAGGCGGAGATACGCAGTATTTT
>TRBV5-1|NA|TRBJ2-3|TRBD1
CASSFQDRVGDTQYF
TGCGCCAGCAGCTTTCAAGACAGGGTTGGAGATACGCAGTATTTT
>TRBV5-1|NA|TRBJ2-1|NA
CASSLVPADEQFF
TGCGCCAGCAGCTTGGTCCCGGCCGATGAGCAGTTCTTC
>TRBV18|NA|TRBJ1-5|NA
CASSPARSNQPQHF
TGTGCCAGCTCACCGGCGCGAAGCAATCAGCCCCAGCATTTT
>TRBV6-1|NA|TRBJ1-1|NA
CASSEFSGSANTEAFF
TGTGCCAGCAGTGAATTTAGTGGGAGCGCGAACACTGAAGCTTTCTTT
>TRBV6-6|NA|TRBJ1-2|TRBD1
CASSYRGGHTF
TGTGCCAGCAGTTATCGAGGGGGCCACACCTTC
>TRBV20-1|NA|TRBJ2-3|TRBD1
CSATQLGTGFGTDTQYF
TGCAGTGCTACCCAACTTGGGACAGGGTTCGGCACAGATACGCAGTATTTT
>TRBV5-6|NA|TRBJ2-3|NA
CASSLGQTVNTQYF
TGTGCCAGCAGCTTGGGACAGACAGTTAATACGCAGTATTTT
>TRBV5-1|NA|TRBJ1-2|TRBD1
CASSERRQGYGYTF
TGCGCCAGCAGCGAACGACGACAGGGCTATGGCTACACCTTC
>TRBV6-2/TRBV6-3|few|TRBJ2-1|NA
CASALGGYYNEQFF
TGTGCCAGCGCACTTGGCGGGTACTACAATGAGCAGTTCTTC
>TRBV5-1|many|TRBJ2-1|NA
CASKSRLHNEQFF
TGCGCCAGCAAATCCAGGTTACACAATGAGCAGTTCTTC
>TRBV25-1|NA|TRBJ2-1|TRBD2
CASSEASGGSYNEQFF
TGTGCCAGTAGCGAAGCTAGCGGGGGTTCCTACAATGAGCAGTTCTTC
>TRBV4-1|many|TRBJ2-1|NA
CASSQETHEQFF
TGCGCCAGCAGCCAAGAAACCCATGAGCAGTTCTTC
>TRBV5-1|NA|TRBJ1-4|TRBD1
CASSRDSSNEKLFF
TGCGCCAGCAGCCGGGACAGCAGTAATGAAAAACTGTTTTTT
>TRBV28|NA|TRBJ2-2|TRBD1
CASSKPGQGADTGELFF
TGTGCCAGCAGTAAACCGGGACAGGGGGCAGACACCGGGGAGCTGTTTTTT
>TRBV29-1|few|TRBJ1-1|NA
CSVDPLGGAFF
TGCAGCGTGGACCCCCTTGGAGGAGCTTTCTTT
>TRBV12-3/TRBV12-4|many|TRBJ2-2|NA
CASSKTRQIPYTGELFF
TGTGCCAGCAGCAAAACAAGACAGATCCCATACACCGGGGAGCTGTTTTTT
>TRBV6-1|NA|TRBJ1-5|TRBD1
CASAKVGTAQQPQHF
TGTGCCAGCGCAAAAGTAGGGACAGCACAACAGCCCCAGCATTTT
>TRBV18|NA|TRBJ2-4|TRBD1
CASSPRTGVNIQYF
TGTGCCAGCTCACCGAGGACAGGGGTAAACATTCAGTACTTC
>TRBV6-1|few|TRBJ1-5|TRBD1
CASSPGQGPHQPQHF
TGTGCCAGCAGTCCGGGACAGGGACCCCATCAGCCCCAGCATTTT
>TRBV7-8|NA|TRBJ2-1|TRBD2
CASSLLAGQGTKFF
TGTGCCAGCAGCTTACTAGCGGGGCAAGGCACCAAGTTCTTC
>TRBV12-3/TRBV12-4|few|TRBJ2-3|NA
CASKGRGGRHDTQYF
TGTGCCAGCAAAGGGCGGGGCGGCAGACATGATACGCAGTATTTT
>TRBV27|few|TRBJ1-6|TRBD1
CASRWGQGVKSPLHF
TGTGCCAGCAGGTGGGGACAGGGGGTTAAATCACCCCTCCACTTT
>TRBV6-5|few|TRBJ2-1|NA
CASSYSSRLYNEQFF
TGTGCCAGCAGTTACTCGAGTCGCTTATACAATGAGCAGTTCTTC
>TRBV20-1|NA|TRBJ1-5|NA
CSATLALDNQPQHF
TGCAGTGCTACCCTCGCGCTTGACAATCAGCCCCAGCATTTT